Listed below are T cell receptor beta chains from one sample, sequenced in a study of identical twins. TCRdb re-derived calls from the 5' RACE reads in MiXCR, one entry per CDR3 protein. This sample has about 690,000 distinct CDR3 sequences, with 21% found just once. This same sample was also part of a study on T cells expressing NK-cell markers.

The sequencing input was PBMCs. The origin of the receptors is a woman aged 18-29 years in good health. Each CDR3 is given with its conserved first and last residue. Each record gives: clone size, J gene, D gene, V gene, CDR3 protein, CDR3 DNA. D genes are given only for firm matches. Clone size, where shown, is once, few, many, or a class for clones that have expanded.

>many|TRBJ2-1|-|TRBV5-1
CASSPGLNNEQFF
TGCGCCAGCAGCCCGGGGCTTAACAATGAGCAGTTCTTC
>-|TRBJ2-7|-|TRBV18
CASFLTEQEQYF
TGTGCCAGCTTCCTCACGGAGCAGGAGCAGTACTTC
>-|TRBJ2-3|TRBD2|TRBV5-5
CASSDRGAGEGDTQYF
TGTGCCAGCAGCGACCGAGGAGCGGGAGAGGGAGATACGCAGTATTTT
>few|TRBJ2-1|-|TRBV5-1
CASSLSAGLVYNEQFF
TGCGCCAGCAGCTTGTCCGCGGGACTGGTCTACAATGAGCAGTTCTTC
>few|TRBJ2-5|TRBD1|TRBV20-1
CSARALYQDQGAIEETQYF
TGCAGTGCTAGAGCCCTCTATCAAGATCAGGGGGCTATTGAAGAGACCCAGTACTTC
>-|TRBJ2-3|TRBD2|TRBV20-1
CSARGTSGSADTQYF
TGCAGTGCTAGAGGGACTAGCGGGAGTGCAGATACGCAGTATTTT
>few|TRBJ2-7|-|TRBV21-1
CASSTTLPGLAPRYEQYF
TGTGCCAGCAGCACGACACTACCCGGGCTAGCCCCCAGATACGAGCAGTACTTC
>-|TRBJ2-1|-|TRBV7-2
CASSSGTKQFF
TGTGCCAGCAGTTCCGGGACGAAGCAGTTCTTC
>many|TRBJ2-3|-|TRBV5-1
CASRQYRDPDTQYF
TGCGCCAGCAGACAGTACCGGGACCCAGATACGCAGTATTTT
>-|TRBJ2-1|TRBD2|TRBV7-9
CASSLQGTSGTDEQFF
TGTGCCAGCAGCCTCCAGGGGACTAGCGGGACAGATGAGCAGTTCTTC
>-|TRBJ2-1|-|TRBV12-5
CVSGQGNEQFF
TGTGTTAGTGGCCAGGGGAATGAGCAGTTCTTC
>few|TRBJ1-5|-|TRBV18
CASSPVDGQPQHF
TGTGCCAGCTCACCAGTCGACGGGCAGCCCCAGCATTTT
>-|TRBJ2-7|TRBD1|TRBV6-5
CASSYPTGGVDEQYF
TGTGCCAGCAGTTACCCGACAGGGGGCGTAGACGAGCAGTACTTC
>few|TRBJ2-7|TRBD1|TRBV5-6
CASMRDRAYEQYF
TGTGCCAGCATGCGGGACAGGGCCTACGAGCAGTACTTC
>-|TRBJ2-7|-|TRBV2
CASSGDTPYEQYF
TGTGCCAGCAGTGGGGACACCCCTTACGAGCAGTACTTC
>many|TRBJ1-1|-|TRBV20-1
CSSDPEGGTEAFF
TGCAGTTCGGACCCGGAGGGGGGCACTGAAGCTTTCTTT
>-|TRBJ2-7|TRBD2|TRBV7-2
CASSLRTSGRPSYEQYF
TGTGCCAGCAGCTTAAGGACTAGCGGGAGGCCCTCCTACGAGCAGTACTTC
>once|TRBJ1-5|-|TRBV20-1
CSARDGGFQPQHF
TGCAGTGCTAGAGATGGGGGTTTCCAGCCCCAGCATTTT
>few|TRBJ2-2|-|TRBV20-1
CSASSNANTGELFF
TGCAGTGCTAGTAGTAACGCGAACACCGGGGAGCTGTTTTTT
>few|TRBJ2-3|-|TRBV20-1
CSACRLDFTDTQYF
TGCAGTGCTTGTAGACTCGATTTTACAGATACGCAGTATTTT